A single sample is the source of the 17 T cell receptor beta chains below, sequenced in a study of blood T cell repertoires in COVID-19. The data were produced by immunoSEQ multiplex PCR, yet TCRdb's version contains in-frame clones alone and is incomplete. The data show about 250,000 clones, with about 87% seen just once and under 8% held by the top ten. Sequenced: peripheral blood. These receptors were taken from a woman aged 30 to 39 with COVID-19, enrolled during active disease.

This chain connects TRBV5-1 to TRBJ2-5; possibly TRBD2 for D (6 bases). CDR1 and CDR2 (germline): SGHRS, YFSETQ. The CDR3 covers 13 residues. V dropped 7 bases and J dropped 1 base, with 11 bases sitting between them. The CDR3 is CASAGLTQETQYF. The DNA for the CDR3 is TGCGCCAGCGCGGGGTTAACCCAAGAGACCCAGTACTTC.

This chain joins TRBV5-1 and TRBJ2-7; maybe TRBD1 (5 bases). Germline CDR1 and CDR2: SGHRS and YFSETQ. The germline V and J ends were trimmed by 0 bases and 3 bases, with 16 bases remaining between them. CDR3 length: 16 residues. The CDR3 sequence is CASSLGQNSFFYEQYF. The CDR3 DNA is TGCGCCAGCAGCTTGGGACAGAACAGCTTTTTCTACGAGCAGTACTTC.

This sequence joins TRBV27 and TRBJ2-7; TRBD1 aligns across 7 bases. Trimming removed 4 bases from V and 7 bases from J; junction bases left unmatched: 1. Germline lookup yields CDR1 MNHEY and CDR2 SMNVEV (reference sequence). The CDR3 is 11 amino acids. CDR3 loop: CASSSDREQYF. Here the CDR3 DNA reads TGTGCCAGCAGTTCGGACAGGGAGCAGTACTTC.

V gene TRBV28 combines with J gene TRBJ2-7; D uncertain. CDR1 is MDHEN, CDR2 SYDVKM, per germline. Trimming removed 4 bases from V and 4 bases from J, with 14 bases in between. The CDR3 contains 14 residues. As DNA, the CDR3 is TGTGCCAGCAGTTCGCAAAGTAAGAGATACGAGCAGTACGTC. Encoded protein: CASSSQSKRYEQYV.

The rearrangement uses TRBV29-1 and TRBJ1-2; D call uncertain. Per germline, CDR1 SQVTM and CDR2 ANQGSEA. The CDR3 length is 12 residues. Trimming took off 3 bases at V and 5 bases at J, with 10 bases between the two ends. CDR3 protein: CSVDSPPYGYTF. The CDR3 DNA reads TGCAGCGTTGATAGCCCTCCATATGGCTACACCTTC. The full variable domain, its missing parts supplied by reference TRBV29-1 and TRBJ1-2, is SAVISQKPSRDICQRGTSLTIQCQVDSQVTMMFWYRQQPGQSLTLIATANQGSEATYESGFVIDKFPISRPNLTFSTLTVSNMSPEDSSIYLCSVDSPPYGYTFGSGTRLTVV.

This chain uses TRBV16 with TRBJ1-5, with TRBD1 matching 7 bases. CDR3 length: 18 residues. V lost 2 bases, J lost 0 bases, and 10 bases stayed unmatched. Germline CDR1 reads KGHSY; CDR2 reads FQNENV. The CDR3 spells CASSQGRQGPYSNQPQHF. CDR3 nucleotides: TGTGCCAGCAGCCAAGGGAGACAGGGACCCTATAGCAATCAGCCCCAGCATTTT.

The CDR3, as DNA: TGTGCCAGCAGCTTGGGGACAGGGAATGTTCGCGTCCTGACTTTC. It translates to CASSLGTGNVRVLTF. The chain is built from TRBV7-9 and TRBJ2-6; 9 bases fit TRBD1. V dropped 3 bases and J dropped 12; count of bases not matched to a gene: 9. The CDR3 contains 15 residues. Germline V gene data show CDR1 as SEHNR and CDR2 as FQNEAQ (reference sequence).

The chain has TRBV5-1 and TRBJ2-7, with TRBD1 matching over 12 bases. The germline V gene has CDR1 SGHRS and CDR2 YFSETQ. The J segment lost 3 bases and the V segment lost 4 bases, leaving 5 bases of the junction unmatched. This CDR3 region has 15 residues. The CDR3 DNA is TGCGCCAGCAGCGCGGGACAGGGGGCGAGCTACGAGCAGTACTTC. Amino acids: CASSAGQGASYEQYF. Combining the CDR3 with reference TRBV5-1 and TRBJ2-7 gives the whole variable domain KAGVTQTPRYLIKTRGQQVTLSCSPISGHRSVSWYQQTPGQGLQFLFEYFSETQRNKGNFPGRFSGRQFSNSRSEMNVSTLELGDSALYLCASSAGQGASYEQYFGPGTRLTVT.

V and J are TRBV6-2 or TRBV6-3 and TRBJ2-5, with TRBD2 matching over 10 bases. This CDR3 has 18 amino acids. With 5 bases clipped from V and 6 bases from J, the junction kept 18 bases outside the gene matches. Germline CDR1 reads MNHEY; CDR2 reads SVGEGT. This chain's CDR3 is CASSPVLSSGSLGKTQYF. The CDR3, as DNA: TGTGCCAGCAGTCCCGTACTTTCTAGCGGGAGTTTGGGAAAGACCCAGTACTTC.

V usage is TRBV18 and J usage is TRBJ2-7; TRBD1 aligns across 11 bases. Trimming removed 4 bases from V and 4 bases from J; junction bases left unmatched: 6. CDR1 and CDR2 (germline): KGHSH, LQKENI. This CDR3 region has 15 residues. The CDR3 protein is CASSRQGQGGYEQYF. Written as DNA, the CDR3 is TGTGCCAGCTCACGCCAGGGACAGGGGGGATACGAGCAGTACTTC.

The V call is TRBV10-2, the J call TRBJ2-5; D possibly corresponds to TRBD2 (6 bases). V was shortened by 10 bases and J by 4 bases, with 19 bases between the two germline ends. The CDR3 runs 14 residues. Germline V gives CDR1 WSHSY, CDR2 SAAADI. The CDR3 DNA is TGCGCCACGGAGGATGGGGGGTGGGTAGAGACCCAGTACTTC. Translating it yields CATEDGGWVETQYF.

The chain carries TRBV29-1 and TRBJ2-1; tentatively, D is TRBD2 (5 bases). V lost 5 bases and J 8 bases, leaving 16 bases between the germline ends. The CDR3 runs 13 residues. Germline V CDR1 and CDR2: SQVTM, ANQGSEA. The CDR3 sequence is CSVSRATGDEQFF. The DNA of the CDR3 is TGCAGCGTTAGCCGGGCCACCGGGGATGAGCAGTTCTTC.

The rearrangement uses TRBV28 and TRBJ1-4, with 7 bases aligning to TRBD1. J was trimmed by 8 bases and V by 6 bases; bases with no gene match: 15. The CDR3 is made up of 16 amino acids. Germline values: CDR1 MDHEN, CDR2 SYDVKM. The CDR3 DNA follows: TGTGCCAGCAGGGCCGGGACAGACCTACGTTGGGAAAAACTGTTTTTT. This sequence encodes CASRAGTDLRWEKLFF. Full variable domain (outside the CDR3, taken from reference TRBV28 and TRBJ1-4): DVKVTQSSRYLVKRTGEKVFLECVQDMDHENMFWYRQDPGLGLRLIYFSYDVKMKEKGDIPEGYSVSREKKERFSLILESASTNQTSMYLCASRAGTDLRWEKLFFGSGTQLSVL.

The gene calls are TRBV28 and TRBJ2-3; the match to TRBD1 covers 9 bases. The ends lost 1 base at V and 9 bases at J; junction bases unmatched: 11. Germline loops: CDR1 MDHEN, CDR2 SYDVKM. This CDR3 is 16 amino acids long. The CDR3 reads CASSLSRGTGPVTQYF. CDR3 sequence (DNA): TGTGCCAGCAGTTTATCCCGAGGGACAGGGCCGGTCACGCAGTATTTT. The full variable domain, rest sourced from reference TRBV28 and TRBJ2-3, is DVKVTQSSRYLVKRTGEKVFLECVQDMDHENMFWYRQDPGLGLRLIYFSYDVKMKEKGDIPEGYSVSREKKERFSLILESASTNQTSMYLCASSLSRGTGPVTQYFGPGTRLTVL.

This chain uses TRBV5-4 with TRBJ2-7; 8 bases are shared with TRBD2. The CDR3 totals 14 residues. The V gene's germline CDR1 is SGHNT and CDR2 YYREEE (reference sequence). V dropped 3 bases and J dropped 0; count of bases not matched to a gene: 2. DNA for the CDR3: TGTGCCAGCAGCTGGGGACTAGTCTCCTACGAGCAGTACTTC. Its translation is CASSWGLVSYEQYF.

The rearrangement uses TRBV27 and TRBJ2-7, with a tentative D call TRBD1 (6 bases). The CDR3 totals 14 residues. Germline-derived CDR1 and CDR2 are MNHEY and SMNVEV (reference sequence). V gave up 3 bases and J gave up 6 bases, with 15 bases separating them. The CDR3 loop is CASSFRGGQSEQYV. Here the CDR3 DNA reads TGTGCCAGCAGTTTTCGAGGGGGTCAATCCGAGCAGTACGTC.

CDR3 region: CASSSPAVTDTQYF. The CDR3 nucleotides are TGTGCCAGCAGCTCCCCAGCGGTCACAGATACGCAGTATTTT. V is TRBV13 and J is TRBJ2-3, with D maybe TRBD2 (5 bases). CDR1 is PRHDT, CDR2 FYEKMQ, per germline (reference sequence). The V and J ends lost 4 bases and 2 bases respectively, with 10 bases between them. This CDR3 contains 14 residues.